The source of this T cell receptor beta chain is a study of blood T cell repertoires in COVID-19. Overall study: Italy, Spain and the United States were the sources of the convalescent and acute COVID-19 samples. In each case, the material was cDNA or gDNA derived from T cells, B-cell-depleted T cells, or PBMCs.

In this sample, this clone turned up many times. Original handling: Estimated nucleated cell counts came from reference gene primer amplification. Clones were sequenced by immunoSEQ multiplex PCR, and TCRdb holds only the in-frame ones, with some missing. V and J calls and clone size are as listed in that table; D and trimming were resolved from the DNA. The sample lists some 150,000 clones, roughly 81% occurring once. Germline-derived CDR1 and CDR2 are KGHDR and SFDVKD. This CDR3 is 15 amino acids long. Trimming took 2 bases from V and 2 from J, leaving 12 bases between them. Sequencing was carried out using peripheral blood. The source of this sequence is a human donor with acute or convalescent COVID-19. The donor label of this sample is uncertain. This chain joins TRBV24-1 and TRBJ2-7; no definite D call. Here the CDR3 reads CATSDSAGSPYEQYF. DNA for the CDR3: TGTGCCACCAGTGATTCAGCAGGCAGTCCCTACGAGCAGTACTTC.